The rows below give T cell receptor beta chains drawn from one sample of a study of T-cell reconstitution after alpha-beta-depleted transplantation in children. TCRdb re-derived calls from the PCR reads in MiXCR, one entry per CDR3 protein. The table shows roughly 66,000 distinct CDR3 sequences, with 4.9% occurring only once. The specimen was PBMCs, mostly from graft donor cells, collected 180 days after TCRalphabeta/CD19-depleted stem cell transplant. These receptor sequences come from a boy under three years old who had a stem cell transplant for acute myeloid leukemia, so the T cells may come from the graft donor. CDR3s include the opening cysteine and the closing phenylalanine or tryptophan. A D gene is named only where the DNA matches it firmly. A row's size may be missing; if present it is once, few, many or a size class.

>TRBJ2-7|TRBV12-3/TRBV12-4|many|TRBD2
TGTGCCAGCAGTCGACTAGCGGGGACCTACGAGCAGTACTTC
CASSRLAGTYEQYF
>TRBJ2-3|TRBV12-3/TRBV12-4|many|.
TGTGCCAGCAGTTTAGGGTCGCCTAGCCTGCGGGATACGCAGTATTTT
CASSLGSPSLRDTQYF
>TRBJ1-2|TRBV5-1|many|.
TGCGCCAGCAGCGAGGAGGCAGGGCAAGGCTACACCTTC
CASSEEAGQGYTF
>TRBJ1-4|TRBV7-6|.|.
TGTGCCAGCAGCTTAGCTGCGGGGACGAGTGGAGGAAAACTGTTTTTT
CASSLAAGTSGGKLFF
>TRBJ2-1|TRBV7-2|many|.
TGTGCCAGCTCGCCGGGTATAGAGCAGTTCTTC
CASSPGIEQFF
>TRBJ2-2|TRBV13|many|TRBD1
TGTGCCAGCAGCTCGACAGGGGGCCGTACCGGGGAGCTGTTTTTT
CASSSTGGRTGELFF
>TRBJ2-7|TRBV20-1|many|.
TGCAGTGCTAGTAAGAGCGGGCGTTTCTACGAGCAGTACTTC
CSASKSGRFYEQYF
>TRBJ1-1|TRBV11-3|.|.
TGTGCCAGCAGCCTAGGGGTGGAGGCGCGTGACACTGAAGCTTTCTTT
CASSLGVEARDTEAFF
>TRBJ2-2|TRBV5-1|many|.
TGCGCCAGCAGCTTGAGGGGCATAGGAGGCACCGGGGAGCTGTTTTTT
CASSLRGIGGTGELFF
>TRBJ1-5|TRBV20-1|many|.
TGCAGTGCTAGTAAGATTGGGTGGGCAGGGGACAATCAGCCCCAGCATTTT
CSASKIGWAGDNQPQHF
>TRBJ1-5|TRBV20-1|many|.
TGCAGTGCTTCAAGACAGGATTATAGCAATCAGCCCCAGCATTTT
CSASRQDYSNQPQHF
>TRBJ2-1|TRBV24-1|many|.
TGTGCCACCAGTGATCCTGGGGGGAATGAGCAGTTCTTC
CATSDPGGNEQFF
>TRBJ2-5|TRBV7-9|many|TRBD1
TGTGCCAGCAGCTCACGACAGGGACCTGGGTGGGAGACCCAGTACTTC
CASSSRQGPGWETQYF
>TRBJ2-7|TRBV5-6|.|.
TGTGCCATGGGCCCCCGGGGACAATCCTACGAGCAGTACTTC
CAMGPRGQSYEQYF
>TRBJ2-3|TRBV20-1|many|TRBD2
TGCAGTGCTAGCAGGGCGGGGGTTGGAGATACGCAGTATTTT
CSASRAGVGDTQYF
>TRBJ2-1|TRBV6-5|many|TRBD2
TGTGCCAGCAGCCCCTTTGGCGGGGGGTTCAATGAGCAGTTCTTC
CASSPFGGGFNEQFF
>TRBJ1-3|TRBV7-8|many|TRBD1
TGTGCCAGCAGCGCTGGGACAGCCTCCTCTGGAAACACCATATATTTT
CASSAGTASSGNTIYF
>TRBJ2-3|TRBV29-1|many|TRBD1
TGCAGCGTTGCTCCGGACAGGTCCCCAGATACGCAGTATTTT
CSVAPDRSPDTQYF
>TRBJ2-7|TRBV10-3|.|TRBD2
TGTGCCATCAGCCCCGGCCCGACTAGCAACTACGAGCAGTACTTC
CAISPGPTSNYEQYF
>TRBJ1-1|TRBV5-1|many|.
TGCGCCAGCAGCTTGTCCTGGAACACTGAAGCTTTCTTT
CASSLSWNTEAFF
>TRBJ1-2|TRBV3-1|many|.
TGTGCCAGCAGCCAAGGGTTCGATAGGGGCCACCTCTATGGCTACACCTTC
CASSQGFDRGHLYGYTF
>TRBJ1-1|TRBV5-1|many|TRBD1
TGCGCCAGCAGCTTGGATGGGACAGGGCGAAACACTGAAGCTTTCTTT
CASSLDGTGRNTEAFF
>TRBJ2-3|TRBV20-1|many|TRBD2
TGCAGTGTAAGCGGGGGGGTGACCTCTAGCACAGATACGCAGTATTTT
CSVSGGVTSSTDTQYF
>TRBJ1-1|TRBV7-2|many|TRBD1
TGTGCCAGCAGCTTACGTGGGACAGGCCACACTGAAGCTTTCTTT
CASSLRGTGHTEAFF
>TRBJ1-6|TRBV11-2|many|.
TGTGCCAGCAGCTTAGGACATCTTGATAATTCACCCCTCCACTTT
CASSLGHLDNSPLHF
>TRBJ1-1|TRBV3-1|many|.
TGTGCCAGCAGCCAAAGGCGAACAGGGAAGGGCACTGAAGCTTTCTTT
CASSQRRTGKGTEAFF
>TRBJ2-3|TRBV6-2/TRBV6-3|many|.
TGTGCCAGCAGTTACTCCCGTCCAGATACGCAGTATTTT
CASSYSRPDTQYF
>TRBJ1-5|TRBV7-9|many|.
TGTGCCAGCAGCGACAATAATACGGGTAGCAATCAGCCCCAGCATTTT
CASSDNNTGSNQPQHF
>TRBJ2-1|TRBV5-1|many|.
TGCGCCAGCAGCTTGGGACCAGGGGACTACAATGAGCAGTTCTTC
CASSLGPGDYNEQFF
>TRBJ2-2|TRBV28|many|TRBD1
TGTGCCAGCAGAGACCCTACTGGGACAGGACGGTGGGGGGGGGAGCTGTTTTTT
CASRDPTGTGRWGGELFF
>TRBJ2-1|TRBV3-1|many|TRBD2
TGTGCCAGCAGCCAAGACCGGAGACTAGCGGGGGGAATCGATGAGCAGTTCTTC
CASSQDRRLAGGIDEQFF
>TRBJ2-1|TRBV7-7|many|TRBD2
TGTGCCAGCAGCTTTCTAGCGGGGGGCCATGAGCAGTTCTTC
CASSFLAGGHEQFF
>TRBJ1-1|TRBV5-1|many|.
TGCGCCAGCACCCCTACGGCAGGAGGAGGCACTGAAGCTTTCTTT
CASTPTAGGGTEAFF
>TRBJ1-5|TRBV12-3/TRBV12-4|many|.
TGTGCCAGCAGTTCCTATTCACTCAATCAGCCCCAGCATTTT
CASSSYSLNQPQHF
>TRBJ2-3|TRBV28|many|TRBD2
TGTGCCAGCAGTTTTCGCGGGGGGGCCACAGATACGCAGTATTTT
CASSFRGGATDTQYF
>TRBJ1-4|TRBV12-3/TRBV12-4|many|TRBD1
TGTGCCAGCAGTTTGGACAGGGGGAATGAAAAACTGTTTTTT
CASSLDRGNEKLFF